This TCR beta chain is from a study of beta chain features in type 1 diabetes. Study-level points and caveats: Fewer insertions but more deletions were seen at VDJ junctions in type 1 diabetes patients.

The whole isolated RNA underwent reverse transcription, so sequencing captured expressed TCRB transcripts. TCRdb keeps only in-frame clones here, not all; method: immunoSEQ multiplex PCR. The data contain about 150,000 clones, over 7.5% of them singletons. Germline CDR1 reads LGHNA; CDR2 reads YSLEER. CDR3 size: 13 residues. Trimming took off 0 bases at V and 10 bases at J, with 10 bases between the two ends. This clone occurred a few times. Its antigen is unknown. Sequences were obtained from central memory CD4+ T cells from blood. The receptor was isolated from a woman aged 18-29 years in good health. V is TRBV4-3 and J is TRBJ2-1; no firm D call. This CDR3 reads CASSQEVIGEQFF. DNA of the CDR3: TGCGCCAGCAGCCAAGAGGTGATCGGGGAGCAGTTCTTC.